This T cell receptor beta chain was identified during a study of a mutant IDH1 vaccine in newly diagnosed glioma. Time point indicated: week 23, last vaccination. Each dose of the vaccine consisted of 300 ug of mutant IDH1 20-mer peptide, with topical imiquimod. Germline V CDR1 and CDR2: SNHLY, FYNNEI. This CDR3 has 14 amino acids. Trimming at V came to 7 bases and at J to 1 base, leaving 2 bases not matched to a gene. This table comes from immunoSEQ multiplex PCR, and its TCRdb copy is limited to in-frame clones, with some not included. The sample holds approximately 82,000 clones, 65% to 90% seen once. This clone is a singleton in its sample. Its antigen is not known.

This TCR was recovered from a man younger than 40 with glioma. Some clones in this sample may be carry-over from other donors' samples. The sample here was PBMCs, taken from a glioma patient whose treatment included an IDH1 peptide vaccine. The V gene is TRBV2, the J gene TRBJ1-5, with 9 bases that match TRBD1. Written as DNA, the CDR3 is TGTGCCAGCAAGGGGACAGGGAGCAATCAGCCCCAGCATTTT. Its protein is CASKGTGSNQPQHF. Full variable domain (missing parts from reference TRBV2 and TRBJ1-5): EPEVTQTPSHQVTQMGQEVILRCVPISNHLYFYWYRQILGQKVEFLVSFYNNEISEKSEIFDDQFSVERPDGSNFTLKIRSTKLEDSAMYFCASKGTGSNQPQHFGDGTRLSIL.